Reported below is one T cell receptor (beta chain). The clone's antigen remains unknown. Base qualities are not provided; no much larger clone lies one nucleotide away. This entry comes from a study of blood T cell repertoires in COVID-19 (dated by TCRdb to 2020 to 2022). Regarding the complete study: The collaborator samples originated in the United States, Italy and Spain and spanned the acute and convalescent phases of COVID-19. The material from the prospective study consisted of cDNA or gDNA derived from T cells, B-cell-depleted T cells, or PBMCs. Deeply sampled blood TCRbeta repertoires from subjects exposed to, actively infected with, or recovered from COVID-19 were included in the dataset. A freely available public database, intended as a resource for researchers studying the immune response to SARS-CoV-2, is where the repertoires were released. Samples came from the ongoing ImmuneRACE study (first 160 participants) plus 1,254 subjects from 6 global collaborators. The sample metadata nearly always contained a de-identified subject ID, COVID-19 status, age in years and sex. HLA class I and class II types, where available, came from metadata supplied by the sample provider rather than from assay-based typing.

One collaborating source in Seattle enrolled patients while the patients were actively infected and followed the patients over time throughout the course of disease. The collaborating institutions used their own protocols to collect whole blood in K2EDTA tubes. For TCRbeta analysis, collaborators shipped samples as frozen whole blood, isolated PBMCs, or DNA extracted from either of those sample types. V is cut by 6 bases and J by 5 bases, and the space between the germline ends is 10 bases. The CDR3 has 12 amino acids, counting the end cysteine and phenylalanine. CDR3 DNA is the only sequence kept; it has 36 bases, read in frame from the first base. CDR1 MNHEY and CDR2 SMNVEV are derived from the germline V gene (reference sequence). The immunoSEQ Assay, a bias-controlled multiplex PCR, was used to amplify TCRbeta CDR3 regions from genomic DNA. Per the original workflow: Nucleated cell counts per sample were estimated from amplification of reference gene primers within the assay. To quantify the absolute abundance of each unique TCRbeta CDR3 rearrangement, sequence reads were collapsed and filtered. For each sample, productive Simpson clonality was calculated as the square root of Simpson's diversity index across productive rearrangements. Imported from immuneACCESS, the table was reduced by TCRdb to in-frame sequences with V and J called. These copies leave out some clones; in studies compared against another copy, an unresolved V gene accounts for under half, and the cause of the remainder is not known. That table supplies the V and J calls and clone size; D and trimming were determined from the DNA. The sample profile shows about 370,000 clones; roughly 90% of them were found once. 3% of the sample rests with the top ten.

What the authors observed across the whole study: Clinical and demographic metadata were provided uncurated, with the amount varying by source and participant.

Sample: peripheral blood. This receptor was obtained from a woman under 40 with COVID-19, enrolled during active disease. The sequence is built from TRBV27 and TRBJ1-2, with a weak D call of TRBD1 (5 bases match). The CDR3 corresponds to CASRGLPYGYTF. At the DNA level, the sequence is TGTGCCAGCAGGGGACTCCCTTATGGCTACACCTTC.